The 15 T cell receptor beta chains presented below share a single source sample, sequenced in a study of cytomegalovirus exposure and HLA in healthy donors. The assay was immunoSEQ multiplex PCR, and TCRdb's table has in-frame clones only and misses some. Of 100,000 or so clones detected, around 85% appear once; the ten largest clones hold more than 3%. Material for sequencing was PBMCs. The receptor source for this set is a woman aged 30 to 39 in good health and CMV-seronegative.

The rearrangement links TRBV27 to TRBJ1-3; tentatively, D is TRBD1 (5 bases). The V end was cut by 5 bases, the J end by 0 bases, with 17 bases between. This CDR3 comprises 17 residues. CDR1 is MNHEY and CDR2 is SMNVEV in the germline V gene (reference sequence). The CDR3 region has the DNA TGTGCCAGCAGTCCATCTTGGTGGGGGGGCTCTGGAAACACCATATATTTT. It codes for CASSPSWWGGSGNTIYF.

The chain employs TRBV5-1 and TRBJ2-2; D perhaps matches TRBD1 (5 bases). Germline lookup yields CDR1 SGHRS and CDR2 YFSETQ. This CDR3 has 16 amino acids. V was pared by 0 bases and J by 5 bases, with 14 bases between. The DNA for the CDR3 is TGCGCCAGCAGCTTGGAAGGGGCTTTGGTTACCGGGGAGCTGTTTTTT. Protein sequence: CASSLEGALVTGELFF. Combining the CDR3 with reference TRBV5-1 and TRBJ2-2 gives the whole variable domain KAGVTQTPRYLIKTRGQQVTLSCSPISGHRSVSWYQQTPGQGLQFLFEYFSETQRNKGNFPGRFSGRQFSNSRSEMNVSTLELGDSALYLCASSLEGALVTGELFFGEGSRLTVL.

The V and J genes are TRBV19 and TRBJ1-1; D possibly corresponds to TRBD1 (6 bases). V lost 1 base and J 3 bases, leaving 15 bases between the germline ends. The CDR3 spans 16 residues. Per germline, CDR1 LNHDA and CDR2 SQIVND (reference sequence). CDR3 amino acids: CASSIVHGGADTEAFF. CDR3 nucleotide sequence: TGTGCCAGTAGTATAGTTCACGGGGGGGCGGACACTGAAGCTTTCTTT.

The V call is TRBV10-1, the J call TRBJ2-7; 9 bases map to TRBD1. J gave up 10 bases and V 4 bases, and 8 bases lay outside the gene matches. The CDR3 loop spans 13 amino acids. Per the germline V gene, CDR1 is WNHNN and CDR2 is SYGVQD (reference sequence). CDR3 nucleotide sequence: TGCGCCAGCAGTGCGAAACAGGGGGCTAAACAGTACTTC. Translation gives CASSAKQGAKQYF.

The chain is built from TRBV27 and TRBJ2-1; no reliable D call. Germline loops: CDR1 MNHEY, CDR2 SMNVEV (reference sequence). The CDR3 is 16 amino acids. V lost 4 bases and J 5 bases, leaving 18 bases between the germline ends. CDR3 loop: CASSSIGLQDDNEQFF. The CDR3 nucleotides read TGTGCCAGCAGTTCAATAGGTTTGCAGGATGACAATGAGCAGTTCTTC.

This sequence joins TRBV4-2 and TRBJ1-1; 7 bases are shared with TRBD1. J lost 4 bases, V lost 0 bases, and 2 bases had no gene match. CDR1 and CDR2 (germline): LGHNA, YNFKEQ. The CDR3 has 14 residues. The CDR3 loop reads CASSQEGGLTEAFF. In DNA form, the CDR3 reads TGTGCCAGCAGCCAAGAAGGGGGCCTCACTGAAGCTTTCTTT.

This sequence joins TRBV5-1 and TRBJ2-5; 7 nucleotides match TRBD2. V shed 2 bases and J 3 bases; nucleotides not matched to a gene: 4. Germline CDR1 SGHRS, CDR2 YFSETQ. The CDR3 is 14 residues long. The CDR3 DNA sequence: TGCGCCAGCAGCTTCTCTGGGGGGGAAGAGACCCAGTACTTC. It codes for CASSFSGGEETQYF.

Regarding this clone: This specimen includes other DNA sequences encoding the same CDR3. V is TRBV5-4 and J is TRBJ2-2; D not certain. Trimming cost V 4 bases and J 3 bases, with 4 bases left between them. The CDR3 sequence is 12 residues long. Germline lookup yields CDR1 SGHNT and CDR2 YYREEE (reference sequence). The CDR3 sequence is CASSLDTGELFF. The CDR3 DNA is TGTGCCAGCAGCCTCGACACCGGGGAGCTGTTTTTT.

The chain is built from TRBV6-1 and TRBJ2-1; the D gene is possibly TRBD1 (6 bases). Germline V CDR1 and CDR2: MNHNS, SASEGT. Trimming removed 2 bases from V and 6 bases from J, with 17 bases in between. The CDR3 contains 16 residues. The DNA of the CDR3 is TGTGCCAGCAGTGAATACCGGGACATCCCCCCCAATGAGCAGTTCTTC. Amino acids: CASSEYRDIPPNEQFF.

The chain links TRBV5-1 to TRBJ1-4; 8 positions agree with TRBD1. This CDR3 region has 13 residues. Germline trimming cut 4 bases from V and 10 bases from J; bases unmatched to any gene: 6. Per germline, CDR1 SGHRS and CDR2 YFSETQ. In nucleotides, the CDR3 is TGCGCCAGCAGCGGGGGACAGGTTGGAAAACTGTTTTTT. Translated, it gives CASSGGQVGKLFF. The whole variable domain, remainder taken from reference TRBV5-1 and TRBJ1-4, is KAGVTQTPRYLIKTRGQQVTLSCSPISGHRSVSWYQQTPGQGLQFLFEYFSETQRNKGNFPGRFSGRQFSNSRSEMNVSTLELGDSALYLCASSGGQVGKLFFGSGTQLSVL.

The chain employs TRBV19 and TRBJ1-2, with D unclear. V lost 2 bases and J lost 4, with 17 bases in between. The CDR3 has 16 residues. The germline gives CDR1 LNHDA, CDR2 SQIVND (reference sequence). CDR3 nucleotide sequence: TGTGCCAGTAGTATAAAGAACAGCCTCCTTTCCTATGGCTACACCTTC. Amino acid sequence: CASSIKNSLLSYGYTF.

The J gene is TRBJ1-2, the V gene TRBV7-9, with D possibly TRBD1 on 5 matching bases. This CDR3 region has 13 residues. Germline V CDR1 and CDR2: SEHNR, FQNEAQ (reference sequence). V was trimmed by 4 bases and J by 5 bases, leaving 11 bases between them. The CDR3 loop reads CASSSPGLYGYTF. As DNA, the CDR3 is TGTGCCAGCAGCTCACCAGGGTTATATGGCTACACCTTC.

The chain couples TRBV15 to TRBJ2-1, with TRBD2 as a possible D gene (5 bases). The CDR3 spans 14 residues. Germline V CDR1 and CDR2: LNHNV, YYDKDF (reference sequence). V dropped 8 bases and J dropped 0 bases, with 11 bases sitting between them. CDR3 loop: CATRRESSYNEQFF. The CDR3 DNA sequence: TGTGCCACCCGTAGGGAGAGCTCCTACAATGAGCAGTTCTTC.

This sequence joins TRBV11-2 and TRBJ2-7; TRBD2 matches 7 bases. The germline CDR1 and CDR2 sequences are SGHAT and FQNNGV. V was pared by 5 bases and J by 4 bases, with 2 bases of the junction left unmatched. The CDR3 has 12 amino acids. The DNA for the CDR3 is TGTGCCAGCAGCCCGCGGGGGTACGAGCAGTACTTC. It specifies CASSPRGYEQYF.

The V gene is TRBV7-8, the J gene TRBJ1-1, with 9 bases aligning to TRBD1. The CDR3 is made up of 16 amino acids. From germline, CDR1 is SGHVS and CDR2 FQNEAQ. Trimming cost V 1 base and J 3 bases; bases outside gene matches: 6. The CDR3 sequence: CASSLGGTGRYTEAFF. In DNA, the CDR3 is TGTGCCAGCAGCTTAGGAGGGACAGGGCGATACACTGAAGCTTTCTTT. Together with reference TRBV7-8 and TRBJ1-1, the CDR3 gives the full variable domain: GAGVSQSPRYKVAKRGQDVALRCDPISGHVSLFWYQQALGQGPEFLTYFQNEAQLDKSGLPSDRFFAERPEGSVSTLKIQRTQQEDSAVYLCASSLGGTGRYTEAFFGQGTRLTVV.